This is a list of T cell receptor beta chains from one sample in a study of T-cell memory formation after mild COVID-19. Each CDR3 protein is one row after TCRdb ran MiXCR on the 5' RACE reads. The data contain about 440,000 distinct CDR3 sequences, 15% to 20% of them seen just once; the ten biggest clones take up 8.4%. The sample was PBMCs or a T cell subset sorted from them (not recorded which). These receptors were collected from an adult woman who had mild COVID-19 (a few samples of this study predate the infection). Cell type and time point are not known. Each CDR3 is given with its conserved first and last residue. The order of the fields is CDR3 protein, CDR3 DNA, clone size, J gene, D gene, V gene. D genes are given only for firm matches. The size entry is marked missing in some rows and otherwise reads once, few, many or a size class.

CASRSVGSGNTIYF	TGTGCCAGCAGGTCGGTTGGATCTGGAAACACCATATATTTT	few	TRBJ1-3	-	TRBV6-1
CASTHRGSGNTIYF	TGTGCCAGCACCCACAGGGGATCTGGAAACACCATATATTTT	-	TRBJ1-3	TRBD1	TRBV7-9
CASSSSLAYTDTQYF	TGTGCCAGCAGCTCATCACTAGCGTACACAGATACGCAGTATTTT	-	TRBJ2-3	TRBD2	TRBV5-5
CSALSPLEAFF	TGCAGTGCTCTATCCCCCCTAGAAGCTTTCTTT	-	TRBJ1-1	-	TRBV20-1
CASSLGGVTYEQYF	TGTGCCAGCAGTTTAGGGGGGGTGACCTACGAGCAGTACTTC	few	TRBJ2-7	-	TRBV12-3/TRBV12-4
CASSSVARETQYF	TGTGCCAGCAGTTCCGTAGCACGAGAGACCCAGTACTTC	-	TRBJ2-5	-	TRBV27
CASSLDGGPSQPQHF	TGTGCCAGCAGCTTAGATGGGGGGCCAAGTCAGCCCCAGCATTTT	-	TRBJ1-5	-	TRBV7-9
CATSSPTGVEQYF	TGTGCCACCAGTTCTCCGACAGGGGTCGAGCAGTACTTC	few	TRBJ2-7	TRBD1	TRBV24-1
CASSQGETYEQYF	TGTGCCAGCAGCCAGGGGGAGACCTACGAGCAGTACTTC	once	TRBJ2-7	-	TRBV4-2
CSARDEAGAHTEAFF	TGCAGTGCTAGAGATGAGGCAGGCGCTCACACTGAAGCTTTCTTT	-	TRBJ1-1	-	TRBV20-1
CASSPPSGQPGGAEAFF	TGTGCCAGCAGCCCACCATCGGGACAGCCGGGGGGGGCTGAAGCTTTCTTT	few	TRBJ1-1	TRBD1	TRBV7-6
CASSTTGQETQYF	TGCGCCAGCAGCACGACAGGACAAGAGACCCAGTACTTC	-	TRBJ2-5	-	TRBV5-1
CASARTSGRADTQYF	TGTGCCAGCGCCCGGACTAGCGGGAGAGCAGATACGCAGTATTTT	few	TRBJ2-3	TRBD2	TRBV12-3/TRBV12-4
CASRMSSTDTQYF	TGTGCCAGTAGGATGAGTAGCACAGATACGCAGTATTTT	few	TRBJ2-3	-	TRBV19
CASSLVGQVETEAFF	TGTGCCAGCAGCTTAGTCGGACAGGTGGAGACTGAAGCTTTCTTT	-	TRBJ1-1	TRBD1	TRBV7-2